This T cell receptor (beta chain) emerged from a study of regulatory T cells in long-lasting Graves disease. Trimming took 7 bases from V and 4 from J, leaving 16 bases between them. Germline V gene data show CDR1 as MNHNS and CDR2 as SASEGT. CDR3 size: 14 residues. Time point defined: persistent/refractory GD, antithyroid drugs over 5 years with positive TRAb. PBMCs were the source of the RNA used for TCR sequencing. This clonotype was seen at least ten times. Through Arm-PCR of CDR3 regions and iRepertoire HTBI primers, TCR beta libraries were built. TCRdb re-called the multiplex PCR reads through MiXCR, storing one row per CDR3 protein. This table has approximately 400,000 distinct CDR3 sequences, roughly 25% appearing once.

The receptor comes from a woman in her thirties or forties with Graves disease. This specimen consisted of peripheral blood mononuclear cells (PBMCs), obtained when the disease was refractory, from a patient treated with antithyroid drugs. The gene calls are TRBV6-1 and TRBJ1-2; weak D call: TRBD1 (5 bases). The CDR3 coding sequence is TGTGCCAGCACCCCAGGGTTTTGGGGCTATGGCTACACCTTC. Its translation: CASTPGFWGYGYTF.